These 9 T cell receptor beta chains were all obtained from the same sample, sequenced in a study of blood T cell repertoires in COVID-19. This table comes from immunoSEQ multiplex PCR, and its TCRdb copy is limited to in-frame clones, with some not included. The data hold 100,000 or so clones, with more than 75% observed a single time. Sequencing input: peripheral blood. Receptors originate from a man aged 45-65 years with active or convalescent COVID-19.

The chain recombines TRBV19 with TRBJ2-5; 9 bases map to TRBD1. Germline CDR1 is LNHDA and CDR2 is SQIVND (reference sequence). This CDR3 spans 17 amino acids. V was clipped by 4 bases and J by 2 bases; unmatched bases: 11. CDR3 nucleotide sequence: TGTGCCAGTAGTAAGCCGGGACAGGGAAGGTCGCAAGAGACCCAGTACTTC. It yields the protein CASSKPGQGRSQETQYF.

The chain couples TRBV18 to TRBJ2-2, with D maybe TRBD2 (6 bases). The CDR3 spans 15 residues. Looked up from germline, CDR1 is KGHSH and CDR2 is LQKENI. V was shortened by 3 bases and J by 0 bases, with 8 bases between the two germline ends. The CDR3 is CASSPRETNTGELFF. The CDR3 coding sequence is TGTGCCAGCTCACCCCGGGAGACGAACACCGGGGAGCTGTTTTTT.

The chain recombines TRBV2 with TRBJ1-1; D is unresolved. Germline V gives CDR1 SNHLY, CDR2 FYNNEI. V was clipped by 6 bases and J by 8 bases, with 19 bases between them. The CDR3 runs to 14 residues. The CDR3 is CASSLRPFNGEAFF. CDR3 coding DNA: TGTGCCAGCAGCCTACGACCGTTTAACGGGGAAGCTTTCTTT. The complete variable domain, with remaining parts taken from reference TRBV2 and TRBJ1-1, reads EPEVTQTPSHQVTQMGQEVILRCVPISNHLYFYWYRQILGQKVEFLVSFYNNEISEKSEIFDDQFSVERPDGSNFTLKIRSTKLEDSAMYFCASSLRPFNGEAFFGQGTRLTVV.

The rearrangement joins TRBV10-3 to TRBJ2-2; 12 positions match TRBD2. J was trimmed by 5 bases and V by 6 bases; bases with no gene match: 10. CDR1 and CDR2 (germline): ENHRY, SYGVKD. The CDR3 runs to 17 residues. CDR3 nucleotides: TGTGCCATCAGCCAATATCCTAGCGGGGGGGCGACCGGGGAGCTGTTTTTT. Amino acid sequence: CAISQYPSGGATGELFF.

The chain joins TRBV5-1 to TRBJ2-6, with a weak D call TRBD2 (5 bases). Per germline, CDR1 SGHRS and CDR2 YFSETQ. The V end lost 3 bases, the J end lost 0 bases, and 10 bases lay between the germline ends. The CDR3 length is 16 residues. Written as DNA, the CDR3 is TGCGCCAGCAGCTCTGGACGGGGCTCTGGGGCCAACGTCCTGACTTTC. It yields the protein CASSSGRGSGANVLTF.

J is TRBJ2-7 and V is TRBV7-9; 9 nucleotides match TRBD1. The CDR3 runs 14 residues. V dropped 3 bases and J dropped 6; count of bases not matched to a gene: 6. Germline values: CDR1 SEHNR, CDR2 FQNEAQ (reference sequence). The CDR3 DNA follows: TGTGCCAGCAGCTTGACAGGGGGTAAGGGCGAGCAGTACTTC. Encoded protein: CASSLTGGKGEQYF.

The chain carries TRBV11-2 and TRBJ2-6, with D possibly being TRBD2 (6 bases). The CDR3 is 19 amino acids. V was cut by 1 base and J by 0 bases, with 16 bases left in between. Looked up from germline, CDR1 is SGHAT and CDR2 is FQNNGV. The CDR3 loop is CASSLAPGTALSGANVLTF. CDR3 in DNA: TGTGCCAGCAGCTTAGCCCCCGGGACTGCCCTCTCTGGGGCCAACGTCCTGACTTTC.

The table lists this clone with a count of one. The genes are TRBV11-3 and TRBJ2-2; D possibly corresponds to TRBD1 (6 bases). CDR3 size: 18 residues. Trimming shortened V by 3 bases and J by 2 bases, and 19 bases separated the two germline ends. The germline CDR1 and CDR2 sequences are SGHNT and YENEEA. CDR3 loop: CASSFPSTGPFNTGELFF. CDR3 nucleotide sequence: TGTGCCAGCAGCTTTCCGTCTACAGGGCCCTTCAACACCGGGGAGCTGTTTTTT.

CDR3 bases: TGTGCCAGCAGCAAAGATCTGTGCTTGGCCGAATACCATCAGAACACCGGGGAGCTGTTTTTT. It codes for CASSKDLCLAEYHQNTGELFF. The J gene is TRBJ2-2, the V gene TRBV21-1; the table's D call of TRBD1 was not tested on the DNA. TRBV21-1 is given as a pseudogene. CDR3 length: 21 amino acids.